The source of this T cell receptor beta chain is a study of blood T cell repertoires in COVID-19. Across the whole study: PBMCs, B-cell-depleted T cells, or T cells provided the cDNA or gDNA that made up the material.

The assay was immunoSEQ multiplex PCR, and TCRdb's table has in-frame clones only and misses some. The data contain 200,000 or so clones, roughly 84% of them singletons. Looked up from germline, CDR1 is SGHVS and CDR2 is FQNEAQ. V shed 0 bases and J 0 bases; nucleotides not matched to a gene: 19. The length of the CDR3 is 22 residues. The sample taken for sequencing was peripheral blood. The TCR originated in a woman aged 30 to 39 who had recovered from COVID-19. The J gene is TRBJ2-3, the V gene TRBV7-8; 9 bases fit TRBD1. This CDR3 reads CASSLAITGGQSLLSSTDTQYF. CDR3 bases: TGTGCCAGCAGCTTAGCGATTACAGGGGGCCAATCTTTATTATCTAGCACAGATACGCAGTATTTT. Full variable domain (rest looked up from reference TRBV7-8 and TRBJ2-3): GAGVSQSPRYKVAKRGQDVALRCDPISGHVSLFWYQQALGQGPEFLTYFQNEAQLDKSGLPSDRFFAERPEGSVSTLKIQRTQQEDSAVYLCASSLAITGGQSLLSSTDTQYFGPGTRLTVL.